A selection of T cell receptor beta chains follows, all from one sample in a study of cytomegalovirus exposure and HLA in healthy donors. Sequencing was performed with immunoSEQ multiplex PCR; in TCRdb, only in-frame clones are kept and a portion is missing. The sample shows about 110,000 clones, more than 65% of them seen only once. The sample comprised PBMCs. Receptor source: a man aged 25-40 years in good health and CMV-seropositive. CDR3s include the opening cysteine and the closing phenylalanine or tryptophan. Fields, in order: V gene, CDR3 protein.

TRBV9 | CASSSIGARNSPLHF
TRBV4-1 | CASRSVLDRGNTGELFF
TRBV6-5 | CASSYFRLDGNTIYF
TRBV5-6 | CASRSRAGGVQETQYF
TRBV2 | CASSEIRGGESNQPQHF
TRBV18 | CASSQARDRVSVPQHF
TRBV27 | CASSHSGASTDTQYF
TRBV29-1 | CSVLGSAGANVLTF
TRBV6-6 | CASSNAAIYEQYF
TRBV7-6 | CASSPRYPGRETQYF
TRBV19 | CASSPGTSGGAVNTGELFF
TRBV11-3 | CASSLDRPSGGAPYNEQFF
TRBV4-1 | CASSQDPAGDLETQYF
TRBV6-1 | CASSVDPGTEAFF
TRBV4-2 | CASSQAGGSYNSPLHF
TRBV6-5 | CASSYYGYTGELFF
TRBV25-1 | CASRTNTGELFF
TRBV30 | CAWSVWAGTQNTEAFF
TRBV7-8 | CASSFRVDGELFF
TRBV18 | CASAPGQGNEQFF